This T cell receptor (beta chain) is drawn from a study of cytomegalovirus exposure and HLA in healthy donors. Profiled with immunoSEQ multiplex PCR; TCRdb holds only in-frame clones, not every one. The repertoire holds about 120,000 clones, with 86% as singletons. CDR3 length: 14 residues. Germline V gene data show CDR1 as MNHNS and CDR2 as SASEGT. The germline V and J ends were trimmed by 8 bases and 2 bases, with 13 bases remaining between them. Overall study results and limits: The classifier reportedly diagnosed cytomegalovirus status with high sensitivity and specificity. That first-cohort TCR clusters tended to co-occur in the roughly 110 validation repertoires was found in a later analysis. Rare TCR sequences dominated, though some public TCRs recurred in many donors. The study recorded more than 150 TCR beta chains that were cytomegalovirus-associated.

In the case of this clone: Its matching antigen is unknown.

The material sequenced was PBMCs. This chain connects TRBV6-1 to TRBJ1-5; D is uncertain. The receptor was derived from a man younger than 30 in good health and CMV-seronegative. CDR3 nucleotides: TGTGCCAGCGAGCGGGGTGGTGGCAATCAGCCCCAGCATTTT. It specifies CASERGGGNQPQHF.